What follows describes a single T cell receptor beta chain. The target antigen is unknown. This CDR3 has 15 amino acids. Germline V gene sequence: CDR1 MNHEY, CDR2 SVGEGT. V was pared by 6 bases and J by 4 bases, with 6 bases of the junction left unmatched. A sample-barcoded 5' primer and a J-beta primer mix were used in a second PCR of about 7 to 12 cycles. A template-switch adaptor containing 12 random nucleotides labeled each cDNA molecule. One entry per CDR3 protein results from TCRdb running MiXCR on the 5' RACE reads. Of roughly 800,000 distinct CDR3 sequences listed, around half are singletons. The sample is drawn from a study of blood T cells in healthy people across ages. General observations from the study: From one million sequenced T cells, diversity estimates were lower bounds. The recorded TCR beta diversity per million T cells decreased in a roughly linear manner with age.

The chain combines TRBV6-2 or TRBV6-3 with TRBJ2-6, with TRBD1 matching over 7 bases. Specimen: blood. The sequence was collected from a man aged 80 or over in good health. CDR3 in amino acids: CASRGDRVGANVLTF. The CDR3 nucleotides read TGTGCCAGCAGGGGCGACAGGGTAGGGGCCAACGTCCTGACTTTC.